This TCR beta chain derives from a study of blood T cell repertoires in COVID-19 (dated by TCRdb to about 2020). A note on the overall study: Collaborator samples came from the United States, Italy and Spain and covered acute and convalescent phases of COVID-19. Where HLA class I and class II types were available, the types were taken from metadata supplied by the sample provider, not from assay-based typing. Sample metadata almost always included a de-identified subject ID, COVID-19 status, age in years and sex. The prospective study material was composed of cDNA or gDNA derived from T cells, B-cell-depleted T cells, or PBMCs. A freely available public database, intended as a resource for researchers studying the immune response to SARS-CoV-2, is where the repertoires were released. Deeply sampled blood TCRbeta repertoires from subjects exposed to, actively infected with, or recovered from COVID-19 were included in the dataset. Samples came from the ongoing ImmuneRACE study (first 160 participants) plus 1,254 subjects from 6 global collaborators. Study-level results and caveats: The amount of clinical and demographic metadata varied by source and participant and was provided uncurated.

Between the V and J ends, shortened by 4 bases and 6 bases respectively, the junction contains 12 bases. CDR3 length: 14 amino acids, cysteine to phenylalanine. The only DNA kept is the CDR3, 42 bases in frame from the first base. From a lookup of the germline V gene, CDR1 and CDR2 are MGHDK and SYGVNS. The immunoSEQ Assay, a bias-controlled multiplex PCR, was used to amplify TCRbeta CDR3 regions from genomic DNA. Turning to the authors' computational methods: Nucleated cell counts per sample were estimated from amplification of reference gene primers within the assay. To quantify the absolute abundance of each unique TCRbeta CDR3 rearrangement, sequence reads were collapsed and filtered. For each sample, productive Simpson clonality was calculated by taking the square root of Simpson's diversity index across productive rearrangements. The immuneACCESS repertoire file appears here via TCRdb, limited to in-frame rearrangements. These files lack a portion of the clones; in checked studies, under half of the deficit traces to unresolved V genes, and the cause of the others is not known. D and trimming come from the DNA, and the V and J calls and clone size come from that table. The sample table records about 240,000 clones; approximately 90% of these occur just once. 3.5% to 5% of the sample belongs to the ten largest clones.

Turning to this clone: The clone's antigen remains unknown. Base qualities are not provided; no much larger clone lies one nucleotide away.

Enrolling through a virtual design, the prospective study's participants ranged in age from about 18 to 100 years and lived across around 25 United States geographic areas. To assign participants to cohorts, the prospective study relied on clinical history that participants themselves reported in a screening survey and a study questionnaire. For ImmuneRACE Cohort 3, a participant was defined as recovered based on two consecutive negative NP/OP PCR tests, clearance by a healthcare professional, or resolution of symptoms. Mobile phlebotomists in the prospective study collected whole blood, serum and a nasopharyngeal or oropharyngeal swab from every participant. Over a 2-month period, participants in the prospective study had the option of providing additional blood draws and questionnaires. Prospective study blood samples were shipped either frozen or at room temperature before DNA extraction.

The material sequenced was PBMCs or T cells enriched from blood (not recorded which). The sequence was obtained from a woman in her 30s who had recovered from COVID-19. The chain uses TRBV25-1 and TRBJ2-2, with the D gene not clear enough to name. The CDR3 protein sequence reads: CASSVNSNPGELFF. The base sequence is TGTGCCAGCAGTGTAAATAGTAATCCCGGGGAGCTGTTTTTT.